This entry features one TCR beta chain sequence. As yet, its antigen is unknown. This entry comes from a study of T cell responses to AZD1222 COVID-19 vaccine. Germline values: CDR1 MNHEY, CDR2 SVGAGI. The CDR3 consists of 13 residues. With 7 bases removed from V and 0 bases from J, the gap between germline ends came to 9 bases. Whole-study results and caveats: White British ancestry dominated among donors, who included more females, and clonal diversity was possibly underestimated.

TCRdb's table, derived via immunoSEQ multiplex PCR, lists solely in-frame clones and lacks some. This sample has around 130,000 clones, with around 90% found just once. The chain links TRBV6-5 to TRBJ1-1; D not resolved. The input for sequencing was peripheral blood, taken 28 days after the second AZD1222 dose. The clonotype originates from an adult who received the AZD1222 COVID-19 vaccine. CDR3 coding DNA: TGTGCCAGCAAAAGAAGGATGAACACTGAAGCTTTCTTT. Its translation is CASKRRMNTEAFF.